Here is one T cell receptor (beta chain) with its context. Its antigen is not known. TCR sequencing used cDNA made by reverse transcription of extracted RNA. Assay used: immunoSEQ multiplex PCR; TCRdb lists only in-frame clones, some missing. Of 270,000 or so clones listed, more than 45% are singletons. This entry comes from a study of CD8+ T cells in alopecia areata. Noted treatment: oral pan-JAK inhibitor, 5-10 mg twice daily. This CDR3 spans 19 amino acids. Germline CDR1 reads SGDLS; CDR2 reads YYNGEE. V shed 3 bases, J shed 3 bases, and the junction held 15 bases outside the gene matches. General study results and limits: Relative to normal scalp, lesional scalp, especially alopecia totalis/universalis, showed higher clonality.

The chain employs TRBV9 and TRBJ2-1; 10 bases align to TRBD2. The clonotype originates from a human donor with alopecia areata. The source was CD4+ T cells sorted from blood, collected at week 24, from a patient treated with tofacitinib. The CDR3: CASSGRLRASGGRYNEQFF. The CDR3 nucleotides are TGTGCCAGCAGCGGACGACTAAGAGCTAGCGGGGGTCGCTACAATGAGCAGTTCTTC.